This TCR beta chain stems from a study of T cells in tuberculosis. Germline V gives CDR1 SGHKS, CDR2 YYEKEE (reference sequence). The CDR3 sequence is 14 residues long. V was clipped by 0 bases and J by 3 bases, with 10 bases between them. This clone has a handful of counts. Assay used: immunoSEQ multiplex PCR; TCRdb lists only in-frame clones, some missing. The sample lists 33,000 or so clones, 93% seen once, with roughly 6.4% in the top ten. The specimen sequenced was PBMCs. The V and J genes are TRBV5-5 and TRBJ2-7; D remains ambiguous. The receptor was isolated from a donor aged 10-29 years with latent tuberculosis or without tuberculosis infection. The CDR3 sequence is CASSLAGYIYEQYF. The CDR3 DNA sequence: TGTGCCAGCAGCTTGGCAGGTTATATCTACGAGCAGTACTTC.